These T cell receptor beta chains were read from a single sample in a study of blood T cell repertoires in COVID-19. Clones were sequenced by immunoSEQ multiplex PCR, and TCRdb holds only the in-frame ones, with some missing. The sample yields about 140,000 clones, roughly 85% seen once. Sequencing used peripheral blood. The source is a man between 50 and 59 years old with acute or convalescent COVID-19. The CDR3 runs from the conserved cysteine through the conserved F or W. Each record gives: clone size, V gene, J gene, D gene, CDR3 protein, CDR3 DNA. D genes are given only for firm matches. Rows may omit the clone size; those that give it use once, few, many or a size class.

clone_size: .
v_call: TRBV11-2
j_call: TRBJ1-1
d_call: .
cdr3_aa: CASSLTRGTEAFF
cdr3_nt: TGTGCCAGCAGCTTAACCAGGGGCACTGAAGCTTTCTTT

clone_size: .
v_call: TRBV6-6
j_call: TRBJ1-4
d_call: TRBD1
cdr3_aa: CASIDRTGVVEKLFF
cdr3_nt: TGTGCCAGCATCGACCGGACAGGGGTGGTAGAAAAACTGTTTTTT

clone_size: .
v_call: TRBV5-1
j_call: TRBJ1-1
d_call: .
cdr3_aa: CASSLFTERATEAFF
cdr3_nt: TGCGCCAGCAGCTTGTTTACCGAAAGAGCCACTGAAGCTTTCTTT

clone_size: .
v_call: TRBV9
j_call: TRBJ1-2
d_call: .
cdr3_aa: CASSVQGNHYGYTF
cdr3_nt: TGTGCCAGCAGCGTACAGGGTAATCACTATGGCTACACCTTC

clone_size: many
v_call: TRBV6-5
j_call: TRBJ2-1
d_call: TRBD1
cdr3_aa: CASTSTGDNEQFF
cdr3_nt: TGTGCCAGCACTTCTACAGGGGACAATGAGCAGTTCTTC

clone_size: .
v_call: TRBV25-1
j_call: TRBJ2-7
d_call: .
cdr3_aa: CASRRGSYEQYF
cdr3_nt: TGTGCCAGCAGACGGGGGTCCTACGAGCAGTACTTC

clone_size: .
v_call: TRBV11-3
j_call: TRBJ2-3
d_call: TRBD2
cdr3_aa: CASSPGGSVGLNTQYF
cdr3_nt: TGTGCCAGCAGCCCGGGGGGTAGCGTGGGGTTAAATACGCAGTATTTT

clone_size: .
v_call: TRBV7-9
j_call: TRBJ1-2
d_call: TRBD1
cdr3_aa: CASSLGQGTNYGYTF
cdr3_nt: TGTGCCAGCAGCTTAGGACAGGGTACTAACTATGGCTACACCTTC

clone_size: once
v_call: TRBV7-2
j_call: TRBJ1-1
d_call: .
cdr3_aa: CASSSARNTEAFF
cdr3_nt: TGTGCCAGCAGCTCTGCGCGGAACACTGAAGCTTTCTTT

clone_size: .
v_call: TRBV10-1
j_call: TRBJ1-5
d_call: TRBD1
cdr3_aa: CASTTGDFNQPQHF
cdr3_nt: TGCGCCAGCACCACAGGGGATTTCAATCAGCCCCAGCATTTT

clone_size: once
v_call: TRBV6-5
j_call: TRBJ1-2
d_call: .
cdr3_aa: CASSLDRSYGYTF
cdr3_nt: TGTGCCAGCAGCCTTGACAGGTCCTATGGCTACACCTTC

clone_size: .
v_call: TRBV9
j_call: TRBJ2-5
d_call: .
cdr3_aa: CASSVGTTGSETQYF
cdr3_nt: TGTGCCAGCAGCGTAGGCACTACAGGGAGTGAGACCCAGTACTTC

clone_size: .
v_call: TRBV28
j_call: TRBJ1-5
d_call: .
cdr3_aa: CAVNGGVGNQPQHF
cdr3_nt: TGTGCCGTCAATGGGGGGGTGGGCAATCAGCCCCAGCATTTT

clone_size: .
v_call: TRBV18
j_call: TRBJ2-7
d_call: TRBD2
cdr3_aa: CASSPSPTAGGPGEQYF
cdr3_nt: TGTGCCAGCTCACCATCTCCAACAGCGGGAGGGCCGGGCGAGCAGTACTTC

clone_size: .
v_call: TRBV11-3
j_call: TRBJ2-1
d_call: .
cdr3_aa: CASSLDQGNEQFF
cdr3_nt: TGTGCCAGCAGCTTAGATCAGGGAAATGAGCAGTTCTTC

clone_size: .
v_call: TRBV12-5
j_call: TRBJ1-1
d_call: TRBD1
cdr3_aa: CASGAFGQGAHTEAFF
cdr3_nt: TGTGCTAGTGGTGCCTTCGGGCAGGGGGCGCACACTGAAGCTTTCTTT

clone_size: .
v_call: TRBV5-4
j_call: TRBJ1-4
d_call: .
cdr3_aa: CASSLGGGNEKLFF
cdr3_nt: TGTGCCAGCAGCTTGGGGGGAGGGAATGAAAAACTGTTTTTT

clone_size: .
v_call: TRBV6-5
j_call: TRBJ1-4
d_call: .
cdr3_aa: CASSYHMRAIEKLFF
cdr3_nt: TGTGCCAGCAGTTACCACATGAGGGCTATTGAAAAACTGTTTTTT

clone_size: .
v_call: TRBV2
j_call: TRBJ1-2
d_call: .
cdr3_aa: CASSRGANYGYTF
cdr3_nt: TGTGCCAGCAGTCGGGGAGCTAACTATGGCTACACCTTC

clone_size: .
v_call: TRBV27
j_call: TRBJ2-1
d_call: TRBD1
cdr3_aa: CASSSLGRGRVVNEQFF
cdr3_nt: TGTGCCAGCAGTTCCCTTGGCAGGGGGCGTGTGGTCAATGAGCAGTTCTTC

clone_size: .
v_call: TRBV5-4
j_call: TRBJ2-3
d_call: .
cdr3_aa: CASSLWGSTDTQYF
cdr3_nt: TGTGCCAGCAGCTTATGGGGCAGCACAGATACGCAGTATTTT

clone_size: .
v_call: TRBV29-1
j_call: TRBJ2-1
d_call: .
cdr3_aa: CSVEEATYNEQFF
cdr3_nt: TGCAGCGTTGAGGAGGCTACCTACAATGAGCAGTTCTTC

clone_size: .
v_call: TRBV9
j_call: TRBJ1-1
d_call: .
cdr3_aa: CASSVAPENTEAFF
cdr3_nt: TGTGCCAGCAGCGTAGCTCCAGAGAACACTGAAGCTTTCTTT

clone_size: once
v_call: TRBV3-1/TRBV3-2
j_call: TRBJ1-5
d_call: .
cdr3_aa: CASSQDHRGNQPQHF
cdr3_nt: TGTGCCAGCAGCCAAGACCACAGGGGCAATCAGCCCCAGCATTTT

clone_size: once
v_call: TRBV11-2
j_call: TRBJ2-2
d_call: .
cdr3_aa: CASSIQGFGELFF
cdr3_nt: TGTGCCAGCAGCATACAGGGTTTCGGGGAGCTGTTTTTT

clone_size: .
v_call: TRBV5-4
j_call: TRBJ2-3
d_call: TRBD2
cdr3_aa: CASSLGPSILAGGNTDTQYF
cdr3_nt: TGTGCCAGCAGCCTGGGGCCATCAATTCTAGCGGGAGGGAACACAGATACGCAGTATTTT

clone_size: .
v_call: TRBV19
j_call: TRBJ1-1
d_call: .
cdr3_aa: CASSGPFRGNTEAFF
cdr3_nt: TGTGCCAGTAGTGGCCCATTTAGGGGGAACACTGAAGCTTTCTTT

clone_size: .
v_call: TRBV6-1
j_call: TRBJ2-7
d_call: .
cdr3_aa: CASSESGTLAYEQYF
cdr3_nt: TGTGCCAGCAGTGAGTCCGGGACATTAGCCTACGAGCAGTACTTC

clone_size: .
v_call: TRBV7-9
j_call: TRBJ1-1
d_call: .
cdr3_aa: CASSLDRGFDEAFF
cdr3_nt: TGTGCCAGCAGCTTAGATAGGGGATTTGATGAAGCTTTCTTT

clone_size: .
v_call: TRBV6-5
j_call: TRBJ1-2
d_call: TRBD1
cdr3_aa: CASSPWTGSNYGYTF
cdr3_nt: TGTGCCAGCAGTCCCTGGACAGGGAGCAACTATGGCTACACCTTC

clone_size: few
v_call: TRBV25-1
j_call: TRBJ1-1
d_call: .
cdr3_aa: CASSESRFQAFF
cdr3_nt: TGTGCCAGCAGTGAATCCCGGTTCCAAGCTTTCTTT

clone_size: once
v_call: TRBV5-4
j_call: TRBJ2-2
d_call: .
cdr3_aa: CASSLSFWRSNTGELFF
cdr3_nt: TGTGCCAGCAGCTTGAGTTTCTGGCGGTCGAACACCGGGGAGCTGTTTTTT

clone_size: .
v_call: TRBV5-6
j_call: TRBJ2-7
d_call: .
cdr3_aa: CASSLGGPGEHYEQYF
cdr3_nt: TGTGCCAGCAGCTTGGGGGGCCCGGGGGAACACTACGAGCAGTACTTC

clone_size: .
v_call: TRBV19
j_call: TRBJ2-1
d_call: .
cdr3_aa: CASKTRGLSYNEQFF
cdr3_nt: TGTGCCAGTAAGACTAGGGGCCTCTCCTACAATGAGCAGTTCTTC

clone_size: once
v_call: TRBV6-5
j_call: TRBJ1-4
d_call: .
cdr3_aa: CASSYSRWFNEKLFF
cdr3_nt: TGTGCCAGCAGTTACTCGAGATGGTTTAATGAAAAACTGTTTTTT

clone_size: .
v_call: TRBV18
j_call: TRBJ2-5
d_call: TRBD1
cdr3_aa: CASSLDRVTQYF
cdr3_nt: TGTGCCAGCTCACTGGACAGGGTGACCCAGTACTTC

clone_size: .
v_call: TRBV19
j_call: TRBJ1-6
d_call: TRBD1
cdr3_aa: CASRGDRVNSPLHF
cdr3_nt: TGTGCCAGTCGAGGGGACAGGGTAAACTCACCCCTCCACTTT